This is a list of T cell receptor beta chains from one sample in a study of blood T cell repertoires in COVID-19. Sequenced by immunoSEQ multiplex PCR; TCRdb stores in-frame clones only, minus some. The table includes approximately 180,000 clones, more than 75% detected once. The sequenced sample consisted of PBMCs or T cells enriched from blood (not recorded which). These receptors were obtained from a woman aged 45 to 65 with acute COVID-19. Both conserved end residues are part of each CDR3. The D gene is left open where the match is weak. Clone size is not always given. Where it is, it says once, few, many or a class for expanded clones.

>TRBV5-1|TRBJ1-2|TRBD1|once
TGCGCCAGCAGCTTGGGACAGGGGCTTGTACACGGCTACACCTTC
CASSLGQGLVHGYTF
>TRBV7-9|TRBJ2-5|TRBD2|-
TGTGCCAGCAGTACTCAACTAGCGGGGGGCCAAGAGACCCAGTACTTC
CASSTQLAGGQETQYF
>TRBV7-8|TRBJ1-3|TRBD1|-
TGTGCCAGCAGCTCGGGACAGGTCCACACCATATATTTT
CASSSGQVHTIYF
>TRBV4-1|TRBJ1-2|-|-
TGCGCCAGCAGCCAAGATTGGGCAGGGGCGCGTGGCTACACCTTC
CASSQDWAGARGYTF
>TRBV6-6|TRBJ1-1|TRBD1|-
TGTGCCAGCAGTTATGGGGGGACAGGGGAAACTGAAGCTTTCTTT
CASSYGGTGETEAFF
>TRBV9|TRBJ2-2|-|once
TGTGCCAGCAGCGTAGTGGGGCCGCCTTTGAACACCGGGGAGCTGTTTTTT
CASSVVGPPLNTGELFF
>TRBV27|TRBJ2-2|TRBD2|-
TGTGCCAGCAGATATCTGGGACTAGAAACCGGGGAGCTGTTTTTT
CASRYLGLETGELFF
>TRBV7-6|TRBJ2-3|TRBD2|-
TGTGCCAGCAGCCCATATGCCGGGGGGGGCACAGATACGCAGTATTTT
CASSPYAGGGTDTQYF
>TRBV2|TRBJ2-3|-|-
TGTGCCAGCAGTGTCGACCTTAGGCGGACAGATACGCAGTATTTT
CASSVDLRRTDTQYF
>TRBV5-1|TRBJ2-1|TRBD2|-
TGCGCCAGCAGCCCGGGACTAGCGGGGGGGCGAGATGAGCAGTTCTTC
CASSPGLAGGRDEQFF
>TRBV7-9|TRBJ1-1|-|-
TGTGCCAGCAGGCGGACAGTGGATGAAGCTTTCTTT
CASRRTVDEAFF
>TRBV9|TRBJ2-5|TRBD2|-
TGTGCCAGCAGCGTTGAGCGGGGGGTAGGTGAGACCCAGTACTTC
CASSVERGVGETQYF
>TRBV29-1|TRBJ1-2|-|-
TGCAGCGTTGAAGATTGGCAGGGCGGCGGCTACACCTTC
CSVEDWQGGGYTF
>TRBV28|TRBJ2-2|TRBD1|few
TGTGCCAGCAGTTCCGACAGGGGCGGACGGGTGAACACCGGGGAGCTGTTTTTT
CASSSDRGGRVNTGELFF
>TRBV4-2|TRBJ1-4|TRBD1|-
TGTGCCAGCAGGATGAATGACAGGGACCCAGAAAAACTGTTTTTT
CASRMNDRDPEKLFF
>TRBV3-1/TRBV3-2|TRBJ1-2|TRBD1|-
TGTGCCAGCAGCCAAGTGACAGGGAGCTTGTTGGGTAACTATGGCTACACCTTC
CASSQVTGSLLGNYGYTF
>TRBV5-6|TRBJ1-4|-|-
TGTGCCAGCAGCTTGGGACCCATGAACAGGGAAACGAAGGAAAAACTGTTTTTT
CASSLGPMNRETKEKLFF
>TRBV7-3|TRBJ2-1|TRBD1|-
TGTGCCAGCAGCTCACCCCCCGGGACAGGGCTCGATGAGCAGTTCTTC
CASSSPPGTGLDEQFF
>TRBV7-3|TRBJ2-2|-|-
TGTGCCAGCAGCCCCCAGGGATATCGGACCGGGGAGCTGTTTTTT
CASSPQGYRTGELFF
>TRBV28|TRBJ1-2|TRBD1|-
TGTGCCAGCAGCTACAGGGGGCGCCGGGGCTACACCTTC
CASSYRGRRGYTF
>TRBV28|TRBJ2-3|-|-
TGTGCCAGCACCCCAGGGGGCACAGATACGCAGTATTTT
CASTPGGTDTQYF
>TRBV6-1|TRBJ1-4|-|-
TGTGCCAGCAGTGAAAGCCCAGCAGACTTTAAACTGTTTTTT
CASSESPADFKLFF
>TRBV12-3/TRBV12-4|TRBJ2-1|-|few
TGTGCCAGCAGTTTAAGACTTGAGCAGTTCTTC
CASSLRLEQFF
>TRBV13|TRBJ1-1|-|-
TGTGCCAGCAGCTTTGCCGGGGGAAACACTGAAGCTTTCTTT
CASSFAGGNTEAFF
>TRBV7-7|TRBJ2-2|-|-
TGTGCTAGCAGTCACGGCCTGGGGGCCAACACCGGGGAGCTGTTTTTT
CASSHGLGANTGELFF
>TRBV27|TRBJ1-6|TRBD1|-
TGTGCCAGCAGTTTCCGCCCGGGACAGTATAATTCACCCCTCCACTTT
CASSFRPGQYNSPLHF
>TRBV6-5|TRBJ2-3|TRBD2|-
TGTGCCAGCAGTTACGGGACTAGCAAGGATACGCAGTATTTT
CASSYGTSKDTQYF
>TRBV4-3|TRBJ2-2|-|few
TGCGCCAGCAGCCCCTCCCATGCGGGGGCGAGCACCGGGGAGCTGTTTTTT
CASSPSHAGASTGELFF
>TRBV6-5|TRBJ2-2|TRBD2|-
TGTGCCAGCAGGTGGGAGGGGTGGGCCACCGGGGAGCTGTTTTTT
CASRWEGWATGELFF
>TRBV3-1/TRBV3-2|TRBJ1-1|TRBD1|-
TGTGCCAGCAGTAGGACAGGGGTCTCCCTCGGTGAAGCTTTCTTT
CASSRTGVSLGEAFF
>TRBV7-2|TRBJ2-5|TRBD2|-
TGTGCCAGCAGCTCTGTAGCGGGGGCCGATCAAGAGACCCAGTACTTC
CASSSVAGADQETQYF
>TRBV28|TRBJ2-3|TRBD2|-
TGTGCCAGCAGTTCAGGCGGGGGGGCAGGGGATACGCAGTATTTT
CASSSGGGAGDTQYF
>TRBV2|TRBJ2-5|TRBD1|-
TGTGCCAGCAAGGGACAGGAGCAAGAGACCCAGTACTTC
CASKGQEQETQYF
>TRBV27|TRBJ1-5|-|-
TGTGCCAGCGGCTTACAGGAACGGCAGCCCCAGCATTTT
CASGLQERQPQHF
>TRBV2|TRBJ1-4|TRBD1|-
TGTGCCAGCAGTGGGTCAGGGGGGAATGAAAAACTGTTTTTT
CASSGSGGNEKLFF
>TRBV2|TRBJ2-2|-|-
TGTGCCAGCAGCCCCCACAGCCTCACACTTATGCCTTTCGGTACCGGGGAGCTGTTTTTT
CASSPHSLTLMPFGTGELFF
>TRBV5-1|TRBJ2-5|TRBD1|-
TGCGCCAGCAGCTTGGCCTGGGACAGGCCCCAAGAGACCCAGTACTTC
CASSLAWDRPQETQYF
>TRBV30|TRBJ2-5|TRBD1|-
TGTGCCTGGAGTATAGGACAGGGGAAGGGAGAGACCCAGTACTTC
CAWSIGQGKGETQYF
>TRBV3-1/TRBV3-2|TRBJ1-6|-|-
TGTGCCAGCAGCCAAGATCTAAATTCACCCCTCCACTTT
CASSQDLNSPLHF
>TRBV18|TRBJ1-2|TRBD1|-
TGTGCCAGCTCACCATTCGGCCAGGGGGGCTATGGCTACACCTTC
CASSPFGQGGYGYTF
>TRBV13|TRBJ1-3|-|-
TGTGCCAGCAGCCCAGAGGTCCCGTGGGAGACTAGGACCATATATTTT
CASSPEVPWETRTIYF
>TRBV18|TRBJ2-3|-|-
TGTGCCAGCTCCCTTAGCCGGCCTCCCACAGATACGCAGTATTTT
CASSLSRPPTDTQYF
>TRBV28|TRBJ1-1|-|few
TGTGCCAGCAGTAGGGACTCGGCGGGCACTGAAGCTTTCTTT
CASSRDSAGTEAFF
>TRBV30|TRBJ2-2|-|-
TGTGCCTGGAGTAAGCCGGGACAGAACACCGGGGAGCTGTTTTTT
CAWSKPGQNTGELFF
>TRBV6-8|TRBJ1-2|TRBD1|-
TGTGCCAGCAGCCCCTCCGAACAGGGGGCCGGGTGGATCTATGGCTACACCTTC
CASSPSEQGAGWIYGYTF
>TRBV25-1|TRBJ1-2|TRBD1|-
TGTGCCAGCACCGAGGACAGGGCCTATGGCTACACCTTC
CASTEDRAYGYTF
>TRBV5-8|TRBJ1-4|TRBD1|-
TGTGCCAGCAGTTACGGAGACAGGGCCCGGGATGAAAAACTGTTTTTT
CASSYGDRARDEKLFF
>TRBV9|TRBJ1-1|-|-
TGTGCCAGCAGCGAACAGGTCACCCTGAACACTGAAGCTTTCTTT
CASSEQVTLNTEAFF
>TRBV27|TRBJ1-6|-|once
TGTGCCAGGACCTTTGGGACACCAGATAATTCACCCCTCCACTTT
CARTFGTPDNSPLHF
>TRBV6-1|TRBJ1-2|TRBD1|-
TGTGCCAGCAGTGAAGTTGGGACAGGGACTGGTGGCTACACCTTC
CASSEVGTGTGGYTF
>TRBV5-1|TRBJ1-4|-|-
TGCGCCAGCAGCTTGGACACCGGAGGTGAAAAACTGTTTTTT
CASSLDTGGEKLFF
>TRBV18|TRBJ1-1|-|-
TGTGCCAGCTCGCCCGGGCTACAGGGCACTGAAGCTTTCTTT
CASSPGLQGTEAFF
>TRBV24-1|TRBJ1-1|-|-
TGTGCCACCAGGCGAGACAGTTCGAACACTGAAGCTTTCTTT
CATRRDSSNTEAFF
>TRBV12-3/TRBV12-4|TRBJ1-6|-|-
TGTGCCAGCAGTTTGGCATATGGCTCACCCCTCCACTTT
CASSLAYGSPLHF
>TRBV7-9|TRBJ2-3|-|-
TGTGCCAGCAGCTTAGAGACTACCCGCACAGATACGCAGTATTTT
CASSLETTRTDTQYF
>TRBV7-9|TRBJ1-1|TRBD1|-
TGTGCCAGCGGTGACAGGGGGTCCGCCACTGAAGCTTTCTTT
CASGDRGSATEAFF
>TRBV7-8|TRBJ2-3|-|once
TGTGCCAGCAGCTTAGCGACAGTTAGCACAGATACGCAGTATTTT
CASSLATVSTDTQYF